This TCR beta chain was captured in a study of T cells in Graves' hyperthyroidism and ophthalmopathy. The CDR3 length is 13 residues. Unmatched junction bases numbered 18, after V lost 10 bases and J lost 15 bases. Germline CDR1 and CDR2: MDHEN and SYDVKM. RNA transcripts served as the template for amplifying TCR beta CDR3 regions. A set of HTBI primers served as the primers for a first-round RT-PCR of the TCR CDR3. TCRdb re-derived calls from the multiplex PCR reads in MiXCR, one entry per CDR3 protein. Of some 620,000 distinct CDR3 sequences listed, under 20% are singletons. In patients aged 18 to 65, hyperthyroidism was newly diagnosed, with duration under 2 months.

The receptor comes from a young woman with Graves' hyperthyroidism. The rearrangement links TRBV28 to TRBJ2-1, with TRBD1 identical over 7 bases. The sequenced material came from blood. CDR3 residues: CAILQSTGDPLFF. The CDR3 DNA sequence: TGTGCCATCCTCCAATCAACAGGGGATCCCTTGTTCTTC.